The subject of this entry is one TCR beta chain. Its antigen is unidentified. A J-beta primer mix and a sample-barcoded 5' primer were used in a second PCR of about 7 to 11 cycles. TCRdb re-analysed the 5' RACE reads in MiXCR, keeping a single row per CDR3 protein. The table lists approximately 810,000 distinct CDR3 sequences, roughly 35% of them singletons. The germline CDR1 and CDR2 sequences are MGHRA and YSYEKL. This CDR3 has 17 residues. These data originate in a study of blood T cells in healthy people across ages. Regarding the study as a whole: For the donors, CMV status was unknown and possibly confounded expanded clonotype changes. With naive T cell percentage, TCR beta diversity showed a strong correlation.

Per-sample PBMC isolation yielded at least 6.5 million cells. The extraction recovered at least 6 micrograms of total RNA per sample. The sequence was obtained from a man between 18 and 29 years old in good health. Sequencing input: blood. The chain combines TRBV4-1 with TRBJ2-4; 8 bases are shared with TRBD2. The assigned J gene may be wrong: the sequence end matches TRBJ2-5 better. The CDR3 DNA reads as TGCGCCAGCAGCCAAGAGGGGATAGCGGGGCCGGGGGAGACCCAGTACTTC. It translates to CASSQEGIAGPGETQYF.